The rows below give T cell receptor beta chains drawn from one sample of a study of blood T cells in healthy people across ages. TCRdb called the 5' RACE reads again in MiXCR, with one record for every CDR3 protein. The sample contains 1.5 million or so distinct CDR3 sequences, 40% to 50% of which appear only once. The sequenced material came from blood. The receptors shown here come from a woman between 18 and 30 years old in good health. Each CDR3 is given with its conserved first and last residue. The D gene is left open where the match is weak. Clone sizes are given selectively: once, few, many, or a class where the clone is expanded.

D,size,V,J,CDR3,DNA
.,few,TRBV5-1,TRBJ2-1,CASSLAGYSYNEQFF,TGCGCCAGCAGCTTGGCGGGATACTCCTACAATGAGCAGTTCTTC
TRBD2,.,TRBV20-1,TRBJ2-3,CSAPRISGKNTQYF,TGCAGTGCTCCGAGGATTAGCGGGAAAAATACGCAGTATTTT
.,.,TRBV11-3,TRBJ2-5,CASSHPDNQETQYF,TGTGCCAGCAGCCACCCGGACAACCAAGAGACCCAGTACTTC
.,.,TRBV2,TRBJ2-7,CASLLGQGSYEQYF,TGTGCCAGCCTCTTGGGTCAGGGCTCCTACGAGCAGTACTTC
TRBD2,few,TRBV18,TRBJ2-7,CASSFAGLADYEQYF,TGTGCCAGCTCATTCGCCGGACTAGCGGACTACGAGCAGTACTTC
TRBD2,once,TRBV3-1,TRBJ2-3,CASSPGLAGLDTDTQYF,TGTGCCAGCAGCCCCGGACTAGCGGGGCTAGACACAGATACGCAGTATTTT
.,.,TRBV29-1,TRBJ1-2,CSEGRGANGYTF,TGCAGCGAGGGGAGGGGGGCGAATGGCTACACCTTC
TRBD2,.,TRBV7-2,TRBJ2-5,CASSLAGSGRVETQYF,TGTGCCAGCAGCTTAGCGGGTAGCGGGAGGGTGGAGACCCAGTACTTC
TRBD1,.,TRBV12-3/TRBV12-4,TRBJ1-2,CASSLGQVGRGYTF,TGTGCCAGCAGTCTCGGACAGGTGGGGAGAGGCTACACCTTC
TRBD2,.,TRBV5-1,TRBJ2-3,CASSLRLAGVQSKDTQYF,TGCGCCAGCAGCTTGAGGCTAGCGGGGGTCCAATCCAAAGATACGCAGTATTTT
TRBD2,few,TRBV20-1,TRBJ2-3,CSALDPRAGGLTDTQYF,TGCAGTGCTCTGGACCCAAGAGCGGGAGGGTTGACAGATACGCAGTATTTT
TRBD1,.,TRBV6-1,TRBJ1-6,CASSEAWPGGYNSPLHF,TGTGCCAGCAGTGAAGCTTGGCCAGGGGGCTATAATTCACCCCTCCACTTT
.,few,TRBV20-1,TRBJ2-7,CSAAGLASYEQYF,TGCAGTGCCGCAGGGCTAGCCTCCTACGAGCAGTACTTC
TRBD2,.,TRBV6-2/TRBV6-3,TRBJ2-1,CASSYTRGGEQFF,TGTGCCAGCAGCTATACACGGGGGGGTGAGCAGTTCTTC
.,.,TRBV3-1,TRBJ2-7,CASSQKTTHYEQYF,TGTGCCAGCAGCCAAAAGACCACCCACTACGAGCAGTACTTC
.,few,TRBV30,TRBJ1-5,CAWSVGGPNQPQHF,TGTGCCTGGAGTGTGGGGGGCCCCAATCAGCCCCAGCATTTT
.,.,TRBV20-1,TRBJ1-6,CSAQGTAAYNSPLHF,TGCAGTGCCCAGGGGACCGCGGCCTATAATTCACCCCTCCACTTT
TRBD2,.,TRBV11-2,TRBJ2-7,CASSQQTSGTYEQYF,TGTGCCAGCAGCCAACAGACTAGCGGAACCTACGAGCAGTACTTC
TRBD1,few,TRBV28,TRBJ1-5,CASRPGQGTHSNQPQHF,TGTGCCAGCAGGCCGGGACAGGGGACCCATAGCAATCAGCCCCAGCATTTT
TRBD1,.,TRBV20-1,TRBJ2-1,CSAREGTGTYDEQFF,TGCAGTGCTAGAGAGGGGACAGGGACCTACGATGAGCAGTTCTTC
.,.,TRBV6-5,TRBJ1-2,CASSFERGTVANYGYTF,TGTGCCAGCAGTTTTGAGAGAGGGACGGTAGCTAACTATGGCTACACCTTC
.,.,TRBV21-1,TRBJ1-5,CASSKEAVKQPQHF,TGTGCCAGCAGCAAAGAGGCGGTGAAACAGCCCCAGCATTTT
.,.,TRBV11-2,TRBJ2-4,CASNPTTGGRGNIQYF,TGTGCCAGCAACCCGACGACGGGGGGCCGGGGAAACATTCAGTACTTC
.,few,TRBV7-9,TRBJ2-2,CASSPGSGTGELFF,TGTGCCAGCAGCCCCGGAAGCGGGACCGGGGAGCTGTTTTTT
TRBD1,.,TRBV6-1,TRBJ2-7,CASSRDSGTGFSYEQYF,TGTGCCAGCAGCCGAGATTCCGGGACAGGATTCTCCTACGAGCAGTACTTC
.,few,TRBV4-1,TRBJ2-7,CASSQDKAATYNEQYF,TGCGCCAGCAGCCAAGATAAGGCCGCCACCTACAATGAGCAGTACTTC
TRBD2,.,TRBV9,TRBJ2-5,CASSVVGAGEGEQYF,TGTGCCAGCAGCGTAGTAGGGGCCGGGGAGGGTGAGCAGTACTTC
.,.,TRBV29-1,TRBJ1-2,CSVPEEANYGYTF,TGCAGCGTTCCAGAGGAAGCTAACTATGGCTACACCTTC